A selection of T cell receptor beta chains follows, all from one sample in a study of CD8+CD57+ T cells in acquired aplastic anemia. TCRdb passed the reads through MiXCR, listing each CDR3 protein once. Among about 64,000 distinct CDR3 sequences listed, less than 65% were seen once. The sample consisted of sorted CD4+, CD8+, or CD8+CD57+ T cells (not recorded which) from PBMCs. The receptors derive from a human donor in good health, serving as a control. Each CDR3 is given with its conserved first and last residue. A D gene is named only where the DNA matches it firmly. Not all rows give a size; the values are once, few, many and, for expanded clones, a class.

TGTGCCAGCGCCGATGAAGACGGAGCTAATTCACCCCTCCACTTT	CASADEDGANSPLHF	.	TRBJ1-6	TRBV12-3/TRBV12-4	.
TGTGCCAGCAGCTTCAGCATAGCGGGGGGGAAAGAGACCCAGTACTTC	CASSFSIAGGKETQYF	.	TRBJ2-5	TRBV7-8	TRBD2
TGCAGTGCTGGACCGGGACTAGCGGGCTCCTACGAGCAGTACTTC	CSAGPGLAGSYEQYF	.	TRBJ2-7	TRBV20-1	TRBD2
TGCAGCGTTGACGGAGGATCATATGGCTACACCTTC	CSVDGGSYGYTF	.	TRBJ1-2	TRBV29-1	.
TGCAGCATATCCGGGACAGGGGTCGTTAACTATGGCTACACCTTC	CSISGTGVVNYGYTF	.	TRBJ1-2	TRBV29-1	TRBD1
TGTGCCAGCTCACTTACTGGGACCACTGAAGCTTTCTTT	CASSLTGTTEAFF	many	TRBJ1-1	TRBV18	.
TGTGCCAGCAGTTACTCGATAGGGACCACTGAAGCTTTCTTT	CASSYSIGTTEAFF	many	TRBJ1-1	TRBV6-2/TRBV6-3	.
TGTGCCACCAGCAGAGATCGGCAGGGGAGGTCTGGCTACACCTTC	CATSRDRQGRSGYTF	.	TRBJ1-2	TRBV15	.
TGTGCCATGTCTCTAGGGGTGGACACTGAAGCTTTCTTT	CAMSLGVDTEAFF	few	TRBJ1-1	TRBV10-3	.
TGCGCCACCGTGGACAGGGTTGGCGAGCAGTACTTC	CATVDRVGEQYF	few	TRBJ2-7	TRBV5-1	TRBD1
TGTGCCAGCAGTGGCCGCGCGAATGGCTACACCTTC	CASSGRANGYTF	medium-sized	TRBJ1-2	TRBV25-1	.
TGTGCCAGTAGTCCTACAGGGGCTGGCAATGAGCAGTTCTTC	CASSPTGAGNEQFF	.	TRBJ2-1	TRBV19	TRBD1
TGTGCCAGCAAGGGTGGACAGTCCGCCCATCAGCCCCAGCATTTT	CASKGGQSAHQPQHF	.	TRBJ1-5	TRBV2	.
TGTGCCATTAAACCCACCCTAAGCCAGGGATATGGCTACACCTTC	CAIKPTLSQGYGYTF	.	TRBJ1-2	TRBV10-3	.
TGTGCCAGCAGTTTTGCTCCAGAGACCCAGTACTTC	CASSFAPETQYF	many	TRBJ2-5	TRBV12-3/TRBV12-4	.
TGTGCCACCAGTGAAGGGACTAGCGACTACAATGAGCAGTTCTTC	CATSEGTSDYNEQFF	many	TRBJ2-1	TRBV24-1	TRBD2
TGTGCCACCAGCAGAGTAGCGGGAGTCGAGCAGTACTTC	CATSRVAGVEQYF	.	TRBJ2-7	TRBV15	TRBD2
TGCAGTGTAGGCTCTGGGACTGGCACAGATACGCAGTATTTT	CSVGSGTGTDTQYF	.	TRBJ2-3	TRBV20-1	.
TGTGCCAGCAGTGAATCCCTAGGGCGACCTGGAAACACCATATATTTT	CASSESLGRPGNTIYF	once	TRBJ1-3	TRBV25-1	.
TGTGCCAGCAGCCAAATCCGGACTAGCGGGAGTGCCGGGGAGCTGTTTTTT	CASSQIRTSGSAGELFF	many	TRBJ2-2	TRBV11-1	TRBD2
TGCAGTGCTAGTAGTAGCGGGGGACTTCAAGAGACCCAGTACTTC	CSASSSGGLQETQYF	.	TRBJ2-5	TRBV20-1	TRBD2
TGTGCCAGCTCACCATTTTCACAGGGGTCCCAGCATTTT	CASSPFSQGSQHF	.	TRBJ1-5	TRBV18	TRBD1
TGTGCCATCAGCGTTCTAGGGGGCCGAAACGAGCAGTACTTC	CAISVLGGRNEQYF	.	TRBJ2-7	TRBV10-3	TRBD1
TGCAGTGCTAGACCTTCCCTCCAAGAGACCCAGTACTTC	CSARPSLQETQYF	.	TRBJ2-5	TRBV20-1	.
TGCGCCAGCAGAACCGGGACAGGTTCCTACGAGCAGTACTTC	CASRTGTGSYEQYF	.	TRBJ2-7	TRBV10-2	TRBD1
TGCAGCGTTGGGACCACCGAGCCCACAGATACGCAGTATTTT	CSVGTTEPTDTQYF	few	TRBJ2-3	TRBV29-1	.
TGTGCCAGCAGTGAATCGCGGAGGGACGAGCAGTACTTC	CASSESRRDEQYF	medium-sized	TRBJ2-7	TRBV25-1	.
TGCAGCGTTGAAACGGGATATGGCTACACCTTC	CSVETGYGYTF	.	TRBJ1-2	TRBV29-1	.
TGTGCCAGCAGCCAGACCGGGCCAGGAAACACCTACGAGCAGTACTTC	CASSQTGPGNTYEQYF	once	TRBJ2-7	TRBV11-1	.
TGTGCCAGCAGTGAATCGCCCGGGGTGGAAAAACTGTTTTTT	CASSESPGVEKLFF	.	TRBJ1-4	TRBV2	.
TGTGCCAGCAGTGATTGGGGGGAAGCTTTCTTT	CASSDWGEAFF	.	TRBJ1-1	TRBV25-1	.
TGCAGGGGGGGGGCTGATGGCTACACCTTC	CRGGADGYTF	.	TRBJ1-2	TRBV20-1	.
TGTGCCAGCCGGAACAGGGATACTAACACTGAAGCTTTCTTT	CASRNRDTNTEAFF	once	TRBJ1-1	TRBV11-3	.